This T cell receptor (beta chain) derives from a study of neurological immune-mediated disorders. Over 170 million TCR-beta sequences from 15-18 subjects came from every sequencing run. One entry per CDR3 protein, called by TCRdb with MiXCR from the 5' RACE reads. Here the sample spans 15,000 to 20,000 distinct CDR3 sequences, about 10% being singletons. Looked up from germline, CDR1 is MNHNY and CDR2 is SVGAGI (reference sequence). There are 13 residues in the CDR3. The V end was cut by 5 bases, the J end by 2 bases, with 7 bases between. At least ten counts were recorded for this clonotype. The rearrangement joins TRBV6-6 to TRBJ2-1; D possibly corresponds to TRBD2 (5 bases). The receptor comes from a woman aged 50 to 60 in good health. Sample: CD8+ T cells from blood. The DNA of the CDR3 is TGTGCCAGCAGTCTCGGGGCCTACAATGAGCAGTTCTTC. It is translated as CASSLGAYNEQFF.